This T cell receptor beta chain originates from a study of early T cells in non-severe SARS-CoV-2 infection. Overall study context: The sequenced material was bulk RNA from unsorted whole blood, and its chains were unpaired.

General study findings and limits: Missing private and CD4 specificities, VDJdb matching favored anti-spike CD8 responses.

Many counts were recorded for this clonotype. Antigen specificity is unknown. The ends lost 4 bases at V and 7 bases at J; junction bases unmatched: 7. Germline V gene data show CDR1 as KGHDR and CDR2 as SFDVKD. CDR3 length: 14 amino acids. Unique molecular identifiers tagged individual cDNA molecules. TCRdb re-analysed the 5' RACE reads in MiXCR, keeping a single row per CDR3 protein. The repertoire consists of about 30,000 distinct CDR3 sequences, with under 5% occurring once and the leading ten covering around 8.8%. The sample comprised whole blood. The clonotype comes from an adult who was a healthcare worker with PCR-confirmed SARS-CoV-2 infection or an uninfected control (not recorded which). The rearrangement uses TRBV24-1 and TRBJ2-7, with 9 positions matching TRBD1. CDR3 in amino acids: CATSDPGQGFEQYF. CDR3 sequence (DNA): TGTGCCACCAGTGACCCGGGACAGGGTTTTGAGCAGTACTTC.